This T cell receptor (beta chain) was sequenced in a study of PD-1 blockade in classical Hodgkin lymphoma. Produced via immunoSEQ multiplex PCR; TCRdb's table is partial and in-frame only. The sample holds tens of thousands of clones; roughly three quarters are singletons and the top ten take 20% to 30%. There are a few counts of this clone. Its specificity is unknown. In every patient, relapse followed autologous stem cell transplantation, while exposure to brentuximab vedotin differed. Best response was recorded as complete response, partial response or progressive disease. The study, taken as a whole, reports: It was among complete responders that baseline diversity resembled that of newly diagnosed patients.

The sequencing used peripheral blood mononuclear cells (PBMCs), collected before the second cycle of nivolumab. The source of this sequence is a human donor with classical Hodgkin lymphoma.

The CDR3 DNA reads TGTGCCAGCAGCGTCGGGGGGGCCCAATCTTCTAACTATGGCTACACCTTC. Amino acids: CASSVGGAQSSNYGYTF. The chain couples TRBV7-2 to TRBJ1-2, with a possible D match to TRBD1 (6 bases). The V end lost 5 bases, the J end lost 0 bases, and 19 bases lay between the germline ends. This CDR3 contains 17 residues. The germline V gene encodes CDR1 SGHTA and CDR2 FQGNSA.